Listed here is a single TCR beta chain. The antigen is unknown. The data were taken from a study of early T cells in non-severe SARS-CoV-2 infection. Study in general: Chains were unpaired, as sequencing was done on bulk RNA from unsorted whole blood.

The TCR library protocol attached unique molecular identifiers to the individual cDNA molecules. One entry per CDR3 protein, called by TCRdb with MiXCR from the 5' RACE reads. The sample lists about 42,000 distinct CDR3 sequences; 6% to 7.5% were seen once. Whole-study results and caveats: Private and CD4 specificities were missed by VDJdb matching, skewed to anti-spike CD8.

V was pared by 8 bases and J by 2 bases, with 6 bases between. The CDR3 consists of 11 residues. Germline V lookup: CDR1 LGHDT, CDR2 YNNKEL (reference sequence). The chain combines TRBV3-1 with TRBJ2-5; D is unclear. This receptor was taken from an adult who was a healthcare worker with PCR-confirmed SARS-CoV-2 infection or an uninfected control (not recorded which). The sequenced sample consisted of whole blood. CDR3 nucleotide sequence: TGTGCCAGCCAGAATCAAGAGACCCAGTACTTC. It is translated as CASQNQETQYF.